Detailed here is one T cell receptor beta chain. What this receptor recognizes is not known. Base qualities are not at hand, and no much larger clone is one base apart. Reading the germline V gene gives CDR1 KGHSH and CDR2 LQKENI. The CDR3 covers 20 residues, taking in both the cysteine and the phenylalanine. Here the CDR3 DNA is all that survives: 60 bases in frame from base 1. Germline trimming amounts to 6 bases on V and 0 bases on J, with 18 as the count of junction bases outside the gene matches. TCRbeta CDR3 regions were amplified from genomic DNA by means of the immunoSEQ Assay, a bias-controlled multiplex PCR. The paper's processing steps were these. The number of nucleated cells in each sample was estimated by amplification of reference gene primers within the assay. To quantify the absolute abundance of each unique TCRbeta CDR3 rearrangement, sequence reads were collapsed and filtered. Productive Simpson clonality was computed per sample as the square root of Simpson's diversity index over productive rearrangements. TCRdb took over this immuneACCESS table, retaining in-frame rearrangements with V and J assigned. Such tables are incomplete; in checked studies, under half of the missing clones stem from an unresolved V gene, and the remainder is unexplained. The V and J calls and clone size come from that table; D and trimming were worked out from the DNA. Across this sample there are about 320,000 clones, with about 89% seen only once. Approximately 6.5% of the sample is held by the ten biggest clonotypes.

The entry originates in a study of blood T cell repertoires in COVID-19 (dated by TCRdb to the early 2020s). In the study overall: Samples covering the acute and convalescent phases of COVID-19 were provided by collaborators in the United States, Italy and Spain. Samples were obtained from the ongoing ImmuneRACE study (first 160 participants) and from about 1,300 subjects provided by 6 global collaborators. Deeply sampled blood TCRbeta repertoires from subjects exposed to, actively infected with, or recovered from COVID-19 were included in the dataset. The prospective study material was composed of cDNA or gDNA derived from T cells, B-cell-depleted T cells, or PBMCs. The repertoires were made available in a free public database intended to serve as a resource for research on the immune response to SARS-CoV-2. Where HLA class I and class II types were available, the types were taken from metadata supplied by the sample provider, not from assay-based typing. Nearly every sample came with metadata listing a de-identified subject ID, COVID-19 status, age in years and sex.

What the study reported, not specific to this receptor: Clinical and demographic metadata were provided uncurated, with the amount varying by source and participant.

Samples from volunteer blood donors who had recovered from COVID-19 were contributed by a second Seattle source. Whole blood was collected in K2EDTA tubes by collaborating institutions according to the institutions' own protocols. For TCRbeta analysis, collaborator samples were shipped as frozen whole blood, as isolated PBMCs, or as DNA extracted from either sample type. This clonotype was sampled from a man between 18 and 35 years old who had recovered from COVID-19. The sample consisted of peripheral blood. The receptor chain draws on TRBV18 and TRBJ1-4; TRBD1 lines up with 8 middle nucleotides. This receptor has the CDR3 CASSPGVQGAPTSTNEKLFF. In nucleotides, the sequence is TGTGCCAGCTCCCCAGGAGTGCAGGGGGCCCCAACTTCAACTAATGAAAAACTGTTTTTT.